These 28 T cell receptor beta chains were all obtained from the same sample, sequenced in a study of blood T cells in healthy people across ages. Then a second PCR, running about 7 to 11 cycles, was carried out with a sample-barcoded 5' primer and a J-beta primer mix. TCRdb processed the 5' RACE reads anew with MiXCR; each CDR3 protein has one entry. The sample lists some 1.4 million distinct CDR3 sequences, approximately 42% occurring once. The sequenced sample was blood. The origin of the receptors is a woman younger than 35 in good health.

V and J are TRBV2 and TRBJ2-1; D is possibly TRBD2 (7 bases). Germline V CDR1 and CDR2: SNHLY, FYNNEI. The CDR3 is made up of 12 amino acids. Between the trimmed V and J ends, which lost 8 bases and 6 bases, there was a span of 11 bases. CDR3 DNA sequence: TGTGCCAGCGGGGGGGCGATCAATGAGCAGTTCTTC. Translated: CASGGAINEQFF.

The CDR3 DNA reads TGTGCCACCAGTGATCTAGGGGGAGGCACAGATACGCAGTATTTT. Translation gives CATSDLGGGTDTQYF. The chain joins TRBV24-1 to TRBJ2-3, with D possibly matching TRBD1 (6 bases). Germline lookup yields CDR1 KGHDR and CDR2 SFDVKD. The length of the CDR3 is 15 residues. V was clipped by 3 bases and J by 1 base, with 10 bases between them.

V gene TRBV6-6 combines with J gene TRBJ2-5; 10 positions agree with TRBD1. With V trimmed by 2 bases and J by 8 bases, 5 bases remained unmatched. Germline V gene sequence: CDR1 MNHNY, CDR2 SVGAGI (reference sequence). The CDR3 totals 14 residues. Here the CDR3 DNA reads TGTGCCAGCAGTTACCGGGGGACAGGGGATACCCAGTACTTC. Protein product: CASSYRGTGDTQYF.

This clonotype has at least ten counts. CDR3 DNA sequence: TGTGCCAGCAGCCCCGAAAGTGGGACTAGCAGCAAGCAGTACTTC. It codes for CASSPESGTSSKQYF. The genes are TRBV3-1 and TRBJ2-7; 9 bases map to TRBD2. In germline, CDR1 is LGHDT, CDR2 YNNKEL (reference sequence). This CDR3 comprises 15 residues. V was pared by 4 bases and J by 8 bases, with 12 bases of the junction left unmatched.

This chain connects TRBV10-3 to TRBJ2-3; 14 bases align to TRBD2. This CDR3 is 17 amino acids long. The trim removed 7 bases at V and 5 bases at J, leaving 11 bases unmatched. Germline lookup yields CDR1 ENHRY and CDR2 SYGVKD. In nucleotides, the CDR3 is TGTGCCATCAAAAGACTAGCGGGAGGGGTGGCAGGAGATACGCAGTATTTT. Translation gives CAIKRLAGGVAGDTQYF.

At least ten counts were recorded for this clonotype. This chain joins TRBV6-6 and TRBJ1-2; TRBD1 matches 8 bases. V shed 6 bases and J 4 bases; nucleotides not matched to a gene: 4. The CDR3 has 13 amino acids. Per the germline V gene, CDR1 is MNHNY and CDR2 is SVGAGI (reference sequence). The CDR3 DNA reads TGTGCCAGCAGGTCAGGGGGCGTCTATGGCTACACCTTC. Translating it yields CASRSGGVYGYTF.

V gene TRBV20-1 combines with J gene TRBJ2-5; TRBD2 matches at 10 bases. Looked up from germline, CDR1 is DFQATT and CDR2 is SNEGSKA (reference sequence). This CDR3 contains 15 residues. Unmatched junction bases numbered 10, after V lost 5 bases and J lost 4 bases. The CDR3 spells CSAPPGTSDVETQYF. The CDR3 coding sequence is TGCAGTGCTCCCCCCGGGACTAGCGATGTAGAGACCCAGTACTTC.

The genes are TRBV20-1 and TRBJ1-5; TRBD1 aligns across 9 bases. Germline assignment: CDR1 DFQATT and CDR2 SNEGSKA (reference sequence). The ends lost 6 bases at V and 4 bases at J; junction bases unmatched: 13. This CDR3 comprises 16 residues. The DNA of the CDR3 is TGCAGTGCCCGCTCCGGGACAGGGACTTGGAATCAGCCCCAGCATTTT. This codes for CSARSGTGTWNQPQHF.

The CDR3 spells CASSYRDRVNTEAFF. DNA of the CDR3: TGTGCCAGCAGTTACCGGGACAGGGTTAACACTGAAGCTTTCTTT. The J gene is TRBJ1-1, the V gene TRBV6-5; TRBD1 matches at 9 bases. The CDR3 has 15 amino acids. Germline loops: CDR1 MNHEY, CDR2 SVGAGI. The ends lost 2 bases at V and 2 bases at J; junction bases unmatched: 3.

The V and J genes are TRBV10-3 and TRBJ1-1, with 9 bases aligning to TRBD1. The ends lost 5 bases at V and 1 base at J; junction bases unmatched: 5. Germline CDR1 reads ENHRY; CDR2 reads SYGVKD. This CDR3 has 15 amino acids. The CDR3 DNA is TGTGCCATCAGTCCTGGGACAGGGACGAACACTGAAGCTTTCTTT. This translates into CAISPGTGTNTEAFF.

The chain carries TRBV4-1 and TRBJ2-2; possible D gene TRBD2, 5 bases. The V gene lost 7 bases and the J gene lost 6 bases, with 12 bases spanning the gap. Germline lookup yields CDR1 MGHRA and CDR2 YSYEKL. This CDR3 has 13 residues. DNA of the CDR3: TGCGCCAGCACGGTCGGGGTCCCCGGGGAGCTGTTTTTT. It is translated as CASTVGVPGELFF.

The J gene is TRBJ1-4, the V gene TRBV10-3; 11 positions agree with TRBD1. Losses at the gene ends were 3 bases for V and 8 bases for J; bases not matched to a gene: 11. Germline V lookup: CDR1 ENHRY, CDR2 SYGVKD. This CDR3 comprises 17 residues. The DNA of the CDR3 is TGTGCCATCAGTGACTCCAGAGGGACAGGGGGAGAGGAAAAACTGTTTTTT. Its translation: CAISDSRGTGGEEKLFF.

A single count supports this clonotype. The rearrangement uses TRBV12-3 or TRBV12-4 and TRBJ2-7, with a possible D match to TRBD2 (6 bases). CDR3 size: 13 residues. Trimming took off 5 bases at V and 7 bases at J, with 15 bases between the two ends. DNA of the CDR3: TGTGCCAGCAGTGGCCAACTAGCCAGGGAGCAGTACTTC. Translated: CASSGQLAREQYF.

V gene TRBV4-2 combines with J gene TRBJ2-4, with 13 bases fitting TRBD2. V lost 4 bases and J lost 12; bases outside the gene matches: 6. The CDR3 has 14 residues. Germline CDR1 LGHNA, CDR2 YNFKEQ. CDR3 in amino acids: CASSLGTSGESQYF. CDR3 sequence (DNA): TGTGCCAGCAGCCTCGGGACTAGCGGGGAGAGTCAGTACTTC.

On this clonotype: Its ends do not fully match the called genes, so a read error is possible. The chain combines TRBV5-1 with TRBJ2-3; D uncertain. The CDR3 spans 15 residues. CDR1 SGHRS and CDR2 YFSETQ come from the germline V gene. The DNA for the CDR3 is TGCACCAGCAGCCGGCGATTAGGCGGAGCAGATACGCAGTATTTT. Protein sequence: CTSSRRLGGADTQYF. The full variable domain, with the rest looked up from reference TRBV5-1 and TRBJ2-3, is KAGVTQTPRYLIKTRGQQVTLSCSPISGHRSVSWYQQTPGQGLQFLFEYFSETQRNKGNFPGRFSGRQFSNSRSEMNVSTLELGDSALYLCTSSRRLGGADTQYFGPGTRLTVL.

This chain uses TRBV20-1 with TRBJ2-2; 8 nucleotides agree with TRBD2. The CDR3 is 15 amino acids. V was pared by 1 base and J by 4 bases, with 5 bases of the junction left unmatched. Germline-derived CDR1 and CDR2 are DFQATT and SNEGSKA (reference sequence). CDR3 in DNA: TGCAGTGCTAGAGCCCTGCGGGGGGCCACCGGGGAGCTGTTTTTT. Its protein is CSARALRGATGELFF.

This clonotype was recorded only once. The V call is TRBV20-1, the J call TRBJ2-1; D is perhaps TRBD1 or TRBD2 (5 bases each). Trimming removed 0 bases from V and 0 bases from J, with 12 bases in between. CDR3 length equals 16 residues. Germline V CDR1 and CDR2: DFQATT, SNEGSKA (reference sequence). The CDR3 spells CSAREWGFSSYNEQFF. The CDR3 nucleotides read TGCAGTGCTAGAGAGTGGGGGTTCAGCTCCTACAATGAGCAGTTCTTC.

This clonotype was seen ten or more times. This CDR3 is CASSLRDTLPYGYTF. Here the CDR3 DNA reads TGTGCCAGCAGCTTAAGGGACACCTTACCCTATGGCTACACCTTC. The gene calls are TRBV7-2 and TRBJ1-2; D may be TRBD1 (6 bases). From germline, CDR1 is SGHTA and CDR2 FQGNSA. The V end was cut by 2 bases, the J end by 4 bases, with 14 bases between. The CDR3 is 15 residues long.

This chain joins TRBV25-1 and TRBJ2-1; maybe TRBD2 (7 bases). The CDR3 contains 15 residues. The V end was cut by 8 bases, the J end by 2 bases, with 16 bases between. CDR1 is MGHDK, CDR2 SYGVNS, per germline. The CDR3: CASGGASGTYNEQFF. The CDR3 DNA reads TGTGCCAGCGGGGGGGCTAGCGGAACCTACAATGAGCAGTTCTTC.

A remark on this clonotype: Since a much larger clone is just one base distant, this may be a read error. The CDR3 here is CSAGIGLPRFF. The DNA of the CDR3 is TGCAGCGCTGGTATAGGGCTCCCTCGGTTCTTC. The chain links TRBV29-1 to TRBJ2-1, with D hard to call. Germline assignment: CDR1 SQVTM and CDR2 ANQGSEA. The CDR3 loop spans 11 amino acids. The ends were cut back, 7 bases at V and 15 bases at J, with 19 bases in the middle.

CDR3: CSASFVTGTSSSSYNEQFF. The CDR3 DNA is TGCAGTGCTTCCTTTGTGACCGGGACTAGCAGCAGCTCCTACAATGAGCAGTTCTTC. V and J are TRBV20-1 and TRBJ2-1, with 9 positions matching TRBD2. V lost 5 bases, J lost 0 bases, and 17 bases stayed unmatched. Germline V CDR1 and CDR2: DFQATT, SNEGSKA (reference sequence). This CDR3 comprises 19 residues.

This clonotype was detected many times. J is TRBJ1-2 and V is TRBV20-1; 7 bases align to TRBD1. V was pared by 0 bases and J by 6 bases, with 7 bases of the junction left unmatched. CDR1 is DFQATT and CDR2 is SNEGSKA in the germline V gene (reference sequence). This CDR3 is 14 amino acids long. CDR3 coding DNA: TGCAGTGCTAGAGATCTAGCAGGGGGGGATGGCTACACCTTC. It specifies CSARDLAGGDGYTF.

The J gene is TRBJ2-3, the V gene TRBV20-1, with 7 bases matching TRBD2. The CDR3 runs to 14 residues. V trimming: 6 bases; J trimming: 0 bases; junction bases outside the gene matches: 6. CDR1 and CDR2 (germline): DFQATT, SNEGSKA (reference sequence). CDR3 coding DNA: TGCAGTGCCCGGGGGGAGACAAGCACAGATACGCAGTATTTT. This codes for CSARGETSTDTQYF.

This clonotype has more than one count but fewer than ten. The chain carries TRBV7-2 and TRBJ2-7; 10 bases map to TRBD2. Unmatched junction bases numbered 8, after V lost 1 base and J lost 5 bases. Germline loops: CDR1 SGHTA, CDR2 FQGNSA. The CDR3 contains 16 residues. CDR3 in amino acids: CASSLEGSSGSHEQYF. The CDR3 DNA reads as TGTGCCAGCAGCTTAGAGGGATCTAGCGGGAGTCACGAGCAGTACTTC.

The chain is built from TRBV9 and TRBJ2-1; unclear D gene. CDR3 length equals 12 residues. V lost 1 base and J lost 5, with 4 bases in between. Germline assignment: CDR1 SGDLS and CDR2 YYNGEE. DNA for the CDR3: TGTGCCAGCAGCGTATTCGACAATGAGCAGTTCTTC. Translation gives CASSVFDNEQFF.

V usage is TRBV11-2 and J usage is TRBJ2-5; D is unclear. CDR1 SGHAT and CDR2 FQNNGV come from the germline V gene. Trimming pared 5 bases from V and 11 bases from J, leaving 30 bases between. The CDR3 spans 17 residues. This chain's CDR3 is CASSASSLPYLSNEQYF. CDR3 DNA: TGTGCCAGCAGCGCGAGCAGCTTGCCTTATCTCTCTAATGAGCAGTACTTC.

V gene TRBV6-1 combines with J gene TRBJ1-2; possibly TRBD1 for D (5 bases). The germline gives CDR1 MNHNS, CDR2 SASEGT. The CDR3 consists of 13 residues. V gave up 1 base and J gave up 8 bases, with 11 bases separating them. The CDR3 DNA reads TGTGCCAGCAGTGAAGGGGGGTCCTGGGGCTACACCTTC. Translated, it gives CASSEGGSWGYTF.

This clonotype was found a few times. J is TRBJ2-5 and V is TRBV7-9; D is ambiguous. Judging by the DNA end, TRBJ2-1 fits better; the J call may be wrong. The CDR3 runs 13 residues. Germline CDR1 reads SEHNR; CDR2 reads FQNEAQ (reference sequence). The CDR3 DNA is TGTGCCAGCAGCTTAGGCCGGCCAGAGACCCAGTTCTTC. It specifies CASSLGRPETQFF.